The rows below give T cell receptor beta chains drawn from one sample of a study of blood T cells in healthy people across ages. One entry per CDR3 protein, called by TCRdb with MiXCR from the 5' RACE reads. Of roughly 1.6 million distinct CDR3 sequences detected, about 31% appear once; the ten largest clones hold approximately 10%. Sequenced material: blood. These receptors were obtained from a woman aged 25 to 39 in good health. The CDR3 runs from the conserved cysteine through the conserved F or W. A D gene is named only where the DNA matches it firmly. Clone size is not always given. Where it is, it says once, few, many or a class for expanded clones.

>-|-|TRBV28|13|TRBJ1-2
CASSLLSGYGYTF
TGTGCCAGCAGTTTATTGTCAGGCTATGGCTACACCTTC
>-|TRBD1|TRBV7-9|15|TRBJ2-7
CASSRQGISTYEQYF
TGTGCCAGCAGCCGACAGGGGATTTCGACCTACGAGCAGTACTTC
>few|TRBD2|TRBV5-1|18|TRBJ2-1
CASRKDSGGLYNYNEQFF
TGCGCCAGCAGAAAAGATAGCGGGGGCCTTTATAATTACAATGAGCAGTTCTTC
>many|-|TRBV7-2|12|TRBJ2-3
CASSMNRDTQYF
TGTGCCAGCAGCATGAACCGGGATACGCAGTATTTT
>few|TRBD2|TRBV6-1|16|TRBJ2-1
CASSAFSGRGRDEQFF
TGTGCCAGCAGTGCCTTTAGCGGGAGGGGTCGTGATGAGCAGTTCTTC
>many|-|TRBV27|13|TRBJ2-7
CASSSTNSYEQYF
TGTGCCAGCAGTTCGACGAACTCCTACGAGCAGTACTTC
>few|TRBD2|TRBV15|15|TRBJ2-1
CATSRASGVYNEQFF
TGTGCCACCAGCAGAGCTAGCGGGGTCTACAATGAGCAGTTCTTC
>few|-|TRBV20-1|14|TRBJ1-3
CSASPGSFVNTIYF
TGCAGTGCCTCCCCGGGTTCATTTGTCAACACCATATATTTT
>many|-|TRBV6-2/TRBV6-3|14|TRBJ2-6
CASSYLAGANVLTF
TGTGCCAGCAGTTATCTCGCTGGGGCCAACGTCCTGACTTTC
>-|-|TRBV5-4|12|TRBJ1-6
CASSPDDSPLHF
TGTGCCAGCAGCCCTGATGATTCACCCCTCCACTTT
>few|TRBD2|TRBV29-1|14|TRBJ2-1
CSVVGAGGGNEQFF
TGCAGCGTTGTTGGAGCGGGAGGAGGGAATGAGCAGTTCTTC
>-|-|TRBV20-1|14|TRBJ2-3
CSATTGYRPDTQYF
TGCAGTGCTACTACAGGGTACCGCCCAGATACGCAGTATTTT
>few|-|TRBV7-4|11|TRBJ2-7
CASSFPTEQYF
TGTGCCAGCAGCTTCCCAACCGAGCAGTACTTC
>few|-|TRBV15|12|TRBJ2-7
CATSVLWGEQYF
TGTGCCACCAGCGTCCTCTGGGGGGAGCAGTACTTC
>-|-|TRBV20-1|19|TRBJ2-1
CSADALGGGALSSYNEQFF
TGCAGTGCTGACGCCTTAGGGGGAGGGGCCCTTAGCTCCTACAATGAGCAGTTCTTC
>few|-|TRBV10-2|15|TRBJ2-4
CASSERLGVKNIQYF
TGCGCCAGCAGTGAGCGCCTCGGGGTCAAAAACATTCAGTACTTC
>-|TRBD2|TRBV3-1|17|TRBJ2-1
CASSQEGLAGGVNEQFF
TGTGCCAGCAGCCAAGAGGGCCTAGCGGGAGGGGTTAATGAGCAGTTCTTC
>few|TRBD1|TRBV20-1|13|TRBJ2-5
CSAPQTGEETQYF
TGCAGTGCTCCTCAGACAGGGGAGGAGACCCAGTACTTC
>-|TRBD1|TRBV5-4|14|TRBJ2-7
CASSPRQGASEQYF
TGTGCCAGCAGCCCCCGACAGGGAGCGAGCGAGCAGTACTTC
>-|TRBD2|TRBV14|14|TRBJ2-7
CASSQSGLVYEQYF
TGTGCCAGCAGCCAATCGGGACTAGTCTACGAGCAGTACTTC
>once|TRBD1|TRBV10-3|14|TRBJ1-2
CAISFDRGNYGYTF
TGTGCCATCAGCTTTGACAGGGGGAACTATGGCTACACCTTC
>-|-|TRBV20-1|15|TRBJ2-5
CSAPRGRGFQETQYF
TGCAGTGCCCCCAGAGGTAGGGGCTTCCAAGAGACCCAGTACTTC
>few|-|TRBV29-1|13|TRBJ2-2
CSVVLPNTGELFF
TGCAGCGTTGTCCTCCCGAACACCGGGGAGCTGTTTTTT
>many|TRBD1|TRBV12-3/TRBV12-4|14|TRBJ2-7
CASSWGQGNHEQYF
TGTGCCAGCAGTTGGGGACAGGGGAATCACGAGCAGTACTTC
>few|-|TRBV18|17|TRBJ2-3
CASSPRDRGLSTDTQYF
TGTGCCAGCTCACCACGGGATCGGGGGTTAAGCACAGATACGCAGTATTTT
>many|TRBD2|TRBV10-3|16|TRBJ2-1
CAISESAPGGNNEQFF
TGTGCCATCAGTGAGTCGGCGCCGGGAGGGAACAATGAGCAGTTCTTC
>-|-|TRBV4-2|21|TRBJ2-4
CASSQDEGGVIRGGSKNIQYF
TGTGCCAGCAGCCAAGATGAAGGGGGTGTGATTCGAGGCGGGTCCAAAAACATTCAGTACTTC
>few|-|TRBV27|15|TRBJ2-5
CASSRQPPGEGTQYF
TGTGCCAGCAGCCGTCAGCCCCCTGGAGAGGGGACCCAGTACTTC
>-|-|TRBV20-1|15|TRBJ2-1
CSAREGGPHINEQFF
TGCAGTGCTAGAGAAGGGGGGCCACACATCAATGAGCAGTTCTTC
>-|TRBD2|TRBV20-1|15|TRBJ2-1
CSAVRPGLAGDEQFF
TGCAGTGCTGTAAGACCGGGACTAGCGGGGGATGAGCAGTTCTTC
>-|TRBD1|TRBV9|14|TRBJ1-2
CAGTETGGTYGYTF
TGTGCCGGCACCGAGACAGGGGGCACGTATGGCTACACCTTC
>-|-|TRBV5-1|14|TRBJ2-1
CASSLGLPPDEQFF
TGCGCCAGCAGCTTGGGACTACCCCCAGATGAGCAGTTCTTC
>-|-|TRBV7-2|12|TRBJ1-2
CASSLSAGGYTF
TGTGCCAGCAGCTTATCGGCCGGTGGCTACACCTTC
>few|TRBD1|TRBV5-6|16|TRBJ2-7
CASSTVPGQGAGEQYF
TGTGCCAGCAGCACTGTACCGGGACAGGGGGCAGGCGAGCAGTACTTC
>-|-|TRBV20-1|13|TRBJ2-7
CNARDPRDYEQYF
TGCAATGCTAGAGACCCTAGAGACTACGAGCAGTACTTC
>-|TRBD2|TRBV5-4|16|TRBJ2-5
CASNPGGGPKRETQYF
TGTGCCAGCAACCCGGGGGGGGGCCCGAAAAGGGAGACCCAGTACTTC
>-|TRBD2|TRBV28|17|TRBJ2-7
CASSLISLASGTYEQYF
TGTGCCAGCAGTTTAATTAGTCTGGCTAGCGGAACCTACGAGCAGTACTTC
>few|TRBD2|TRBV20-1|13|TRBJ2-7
CSASRTSSYEQYF
TGCAGTGCTAGTAGGACTAGCAGTTACGAGCAGTACTTC
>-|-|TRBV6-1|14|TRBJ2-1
CASSEAGEYNEQFF
TGTGCCAGCAGTGAAGCAGGGGAATACAATGAGCAGTTCTTC
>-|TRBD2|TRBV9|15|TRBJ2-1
CASSESGGGYNEQFF
TGTGCCAGCAGCGAAAGCGGGGGGGGATACAATGAGCAGTTCTTC
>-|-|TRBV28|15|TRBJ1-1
CASRDPAVGGTEAFF
TGTGCCAGCAGAGATCCCGCGGTCGGCGGCACTGAAGCTTTCTTT
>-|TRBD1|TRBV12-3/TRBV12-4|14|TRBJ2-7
CASSSETGMSEQYF
TGTGCCAGCAGTTCTGAGACAGGGATGAGCGAGCAGTACTTC
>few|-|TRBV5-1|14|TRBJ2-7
CASSPTGDGYEQYF
TGCGCCAGCAGCCCCACGGGGGACGGCTACGAGCAGTACTTC
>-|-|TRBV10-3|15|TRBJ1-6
CAISESTGLGSPLHF
TGTGCCATCAGTGAGTCGACGGGACTCGGGTCACCCCTCCACTTT
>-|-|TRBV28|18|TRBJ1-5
CASSPHGPDRRTDQPQHF
TGTGCCAGCAGTCCTCATGGTCCGGACAGACGGACTGATCAGCCCCAGCATTTT
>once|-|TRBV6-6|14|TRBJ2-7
CATKWTRYAYEQYF
TGTGCCACCAAATGGACACGATACGCATACGAGCAGTACTTC
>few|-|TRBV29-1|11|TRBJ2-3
CSVETPPEQYF
TGCAGCGTTGAGACCCCCCCGGAGCAGTATTTT
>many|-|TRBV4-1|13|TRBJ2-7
CASSTRVHYEQYF
TGCGCCAGCAGCACCAGGGTTCACTACGAGCAGTACTTC
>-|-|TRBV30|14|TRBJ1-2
CAWSKNGGAYGYTF
TGTGCCTGGAGTAAAAATGGGGGGGCCTATGGCTACACCTTC
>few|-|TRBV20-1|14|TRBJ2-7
CSASGPGGGSEQYF
TGCAGTGCTAGCGGCCCGGGAGGGGGCAGCGAGCAGTACTTC
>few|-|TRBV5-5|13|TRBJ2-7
CASRLGTPDEQYF
TGTGCCAGCAGACTCGGGACCCCCGACGAGCAGTACTTC